This is a list of T cell receptor beta chains from one sample in a study of blood T cell repertoires in COVID-19. The data were produced by immunoSEQ multiplex PCR, yet TCRdb's version contains in-frame clones alone and is incomplete. The sample carries about 160,000 clones, around 77% recorded once. Input material: peripheral blood. These receptors were taken from a man aged 70 or older with acute or convalescent COVID-19. Both conserved end residues are part of each CDR3. Fields, in order: V gene, CDR3 protein.

V: TRBV18
CDR3: CASSPLPGTSGASSTDTQYF

V: TRBV25-1
CDR3: CASSGTTSGNSYEQYF

V: TRBV14
CDR3: CASSQGPRTGELFF

V: TRBV10-3
CDR3: CAISNDAGDEKLFF

V: TRBV19
CDR3: CASNDRGPRNGYTF

V: TRBV11-3
CDR3: CASSSVAVHEQFF

V: TRBV3-1/TRBV3-2
CDR3: CASSPTQDEKLFF

V: TRBV9
CDR3: CASSTRTRANTGELFF

V: TRBV11-3
CDR3: CASTSREGTGELFF

V: TRBV7-6
CDR3: CASSYPSGQTGELFF

V: TRBV10-3
CDR3: CAISGSDRGNYYGYTF

V: TRBV27
CDR3: CASSPTGGTTISNQPQHF

V: TRBV11-2
CDR3: CASSFWGQGTDEQFF

V: TRBV11-2
CDR3: CASSLDLAPLNTEAFF

V: TRBV5-5
CDR3: CASSHRPGMVPSPYEQYF

V: TRBV24-1
CDR3: CATGDRNTGELFF

V: TRBV6-2/TRBV6-3
CDR3: CASSYSTTLPGQYNEQFF

V: TRBV5-6
CDR3: CASSSKGQGIYGYTF

V: TRBV6-2/TRBV6-3
CDR3: CASSYAPQYEQYF